This TCR beta chain was identified during a study of chemoradiotherapy in HPV16-positive cancers. Study information: A couple of HPV16-positive patients' cells yielded candidate HPV-specific clones and common motifs.

For this clone: Antigen specificity is unknown.

This CDR3 spans 14 amino acids. The V end was cut by 4 bases, the J end by 0 bases, with 7 bases between. CDR1 is KGHSH and CDR2 is LQKENI in the germline V gene. Repertoires were sampled repeatedly during chemoradiotherapy. Study-wide results and limits: Candidate HPV-specific clones and E7-related TCR motifs grew in tumor during treatment.

Profiled with immunoSEQ multiplex PCR; TCRdb holds only in-frame clones, not every one. The table includes under 35,000 clones, 93% detected once. Sequencing used blood, obtained from a patient who underwent chemoradiotherapy. The receptor was isolated from a human donor with HPV-associated anogenital cancer. V is TRBV18 and J is TRBJ1-3, with D unclear. CDR3 residues: CASSLGRSGNTIYF. CDR3 nucleotides: TGTGCCAGCTCACTTGGACGCTCTGGAAACACCATATATTTT.